The 18 T cell receptor beta chains given below trace back to one sample, sequenced in a study of T cell responses to AZD1222 COVID-19 vaccine. Clones were read by immunoSEQ multiplex PCR, and TCRdb kept only the in-frame ones, dropping some. The sample consists of roughly 70,000 clones, around 85% of them appearing once. Sequences were derived from peripheral blood, sampled on day 0 of AZD1222 vaccination. The receptors were gathered from an adult in good health.

This clone was recorded once. This chain uses TRBV30 with TRBJ2-3; D may match TRBD1 or TRBD2 (5 bases each). The CDR3 runs to 15 residues. Germline V gene lookup returns CDR1 GTSNPN and CDR2 SVGIG (reference sequence). The V and J ends lost 1 base and 2 bases respectively, with 13 bases between them. The CDR3 bases are TGTGCCTGGAGTGAAATATGGGGGAACACAGATACGCAGTATTTT. Translation: CAWSEIWGNTDTQYF.

The V gene is TRBV4-1, the J gene TRBJ2-3, with D maybe TRBD1 (6 bases). From germline, CDR1 is MGHRA and CDR2 YSYEKL. This CDR3 has 18 amino acids. V lost 0 bases and J 0 bases, leaving 16 bases between the germline ends. The chain's CDR3 is CASSQEGQGSLSTDTQYF. DNA of the CDR3: TGCGCCAGCAGCCAAGAAGGGCAGGGGAGCCTTAGCACAGATACGCAGTATTTT.

Comments on this clone: This specimen includes other DNA sequences encoding the same CDR3. The chain employs TRBV5-4 and TRBJ2-7; D is uncertain. The CDR3 sequence is 12 residues long. Trimming left V 0 bases short and J 3 bases short, with 4 bases between. Per germline, CDR1 SGHNT and CDR2 YYREEE (reference sequence). This chain's CDR3 is CASSLGGYEQYF. In DNA form, the CDR3 reads TGTGCCAGCAGCTTGGGAGGCTACGAGCAGTACTTC.

This clone was seen only once. The chain links TRBV10-3 to TRBJ1-5, with no clear D. Looked up from germline, CDR1 is ENHRY and CDR2 is SYGVKD. The CDR3 loop spans 12 amino acids. V shed 4 bases and J shed 7 bases, with 8 bases lying between them. The chain's CDR3 is CAISARGQPQHF. The CDR3 DNA follows: TGTGCCATCAGTGCTAGAGGGCAGCCCCAGCATTTT.

This sequence joins TRBV5-6 and TRBJ1-2; D is ambiguous. This CDR3 contains 12 residues. Deletions cut 3 bases from V and 4 bases from J, with 7 bases between. CDR1 SGHDT and CDR2 YYEEEE come from the germline V gene. Here the CDR3 reads CASSSGSYGYTF. The CDR3 bases are TGTGCCAGCAGCTCGGGGTCCTATGGCTACACCTTC.

This chain connects TRBV12-5 to TRBJ2-7; the match to TRBD1 covers 8 bases. Germline V CDR1 and CDR2: LGHNT, FRNRAP. The CDR3 totals 13 residues. J lost 5 bases, V lost 2 bases, and 2 bases had no gene match. CDR3 in DNA: TGTGCTAGTGGTTTGCAGGGGGCGGACGAGCAGTACTTC. This gives the protein CASGLQGADEQYF.

CDR3 region: CASSGAGWYNSETQYF. The CDR3 bases are TGTGCCAGCAGCGGAGCGGGGTGGTATAATTCGGAGACCCAGTACTTC. This chain joins TRBV7-9 and TRBJ2-5; 7 bases fit TRBD2. Losses at the gene ends were 5 bases for V and 5 bases for J; bases not matched to a gene: 14. From germline, CDR1 is SEHNR and CDR2 FQNEAQ (reference sequence). The CDR3 loop spans 16 amino acids.

The chain carries TRBV27 and TRBJ1-6; D remains unclear. Trimming cost V 2 bases and J 5 bases, with 16 bases left between them. The CDR3 is made up of 17 amino acids. Germline CDR1 and CDR2: MNHEY and SMNVEV (reference sequence). CDR3 amino acids: CASSLTSVDGDNSPLHF. The CDR3 DNA follows: TGTGCCAGCAGTTTAACCTCCGTGGACGGTGATAATTCACCCCTCCACTTT.

The chain links TRBV2 to TRBJ2-5; 12 bases map to TRBD2. The CDR3 loop spans 17 amino acids. Germline trimming cut 8 bases from V and 6 bases from J; bases unmatched to any gene: 16. From germline, CDR1 is SNHLY and CDR2 FYNNEI. DNA of the CDR3: TGTGCCAGCGGGAGGATTGAGGGTCTAGCGGGGGGGAAGACCCAGTACTTC. It codes for CASGRIEGLAGGKTQYF.

The genes are TRBV7-3 and TRBJ2-2; D ambiguous. CDR3 length: 12 amino acids. Trimming removed 7 bases from V and 5 bases from J, with 8 bases in between. The germline V gene encodes CDR1 SGHTA and CDR2 FQGTGA. CDR3 sequence: CASTDETGELFF. The CDR3 region has the DNA TGTGCCAGCACCGATGAGACCGGGGAGCTGTTTTTT.

This clone was seen just once. The J gene is TRBJ1-2, the V gene TRBV10-3, with D uncertain. Germline values: CDR1 ENHRY, CDR2 SYGVKD. CDR3 length: 13 amino acids. The V and J ends lost 6 bases and 6 bases respectively, with 14 bases between them. Written as DNA, the CDR3 is TGTGCCATCAGGATAGGGCCCTCCGATGGCTACACCTTC. As protein: CAIRIGPSDGYTF.

The gene calls are TRBV28 and TRBJ1-1; D is uncertain. Trimming took off 6 bases at V and 1 base at J, with 12 bases between the two ends. The CDR3 is made up of 14 amino acids. The germline gives CDR1 MDHEN, CDR2 SYDVKM. CDR3 nucleotide sequence: TGTGCCAGCAGACCTCCCGGGAGGAACACTGAAGCTTTCTTT. It translates to CASRPPGRNTEAFF.

The chain carries TRBV28 and TRBJ1-2; 10 bases line up with TRBD1. The CDR3 is 15 amino acids. After removal of 2 bases from V and 8 bases from J, the junction contained 8 bases not matched to a gene. Germline lookup yields CDR1 MDHEN and CDR2 SYDVKM. CDR3 bases: TGTGCCAGCAGTTTAGGAGACAGGGGGCTAGGGGGCTACACCTTC. Protein: CASSLGDRGLGGYTF.

The rearrangement joins TRBV7-3 to TRBJ2-3; TRBD1 might be the D (6 bases). V shed 4 bases and J shed 6 bases, with 14 bases lying between them. The CDR3 covers 14 residues. In germline, CDR1 is SGHTA, CDR2 FQGTGA. Written as DNA, the CDR3 is TGTGCCAGCAGCTCCGTGGGGGCCGGGGATACGCAGTATTTT. This encodes CASSSVGAGDTQYF.

This clone was observed once. The chain is built from TRBV27 and TRBJ2-2; 8 bases are a match to TRBD1. V was pared by 6 bases and J by 1 base, with 4 bases of the junction left unmatched. CDR1 and CDR2 from the germline V gene are MNHEY and SMNVEV (reference sequence). This CDR3 is 15 amino acids long. CDR3 coding DNA: TGTGCCAGCAGCACCGGGACAGGGAACACCGGGGAGCTGTTTTTT. Translated, it gives CASSTGTGNTGELFF.

The rearrangement links TRBV27 to TRBJ1-2, with 7 bases matching TRBD1. Looked up from germline, CDR1 is MNHEY and CDR2 is SMNVEV (reference sequence). V was clipped by 0 bases and J by 6 bases; unmatched bases: 4. The length of the CDR3 is 14 residues. CDR3 protein: CASSLSGGANGYTF. The CDR3 bases are TGTGCCAGCAGTTTATCAGGGGGCGCGAATGGCTACACCTTC.

This chain connects TRBV5-1 to TRBJ2-7, with D tentatively TRBD2 (5 bases). CDR1 is SGHRS, CDR2 YFSETQ, per germline. This CDR3 has 15 residues. Trimming shortened V by 0 bases and J by 0 bases, and 10 bases separated the two germline ends. DNA of the CDR3: TGCGCCAGCAGCTTGGACGCGGGTAGCTCCTACGAGCAGTACTTC. Its translation is CASSLDAGSSYEQYF.

The genes are TRBV7-9 and TRBJ2-3; D is unresolved. Germline-derived CDR1 and CDR2 are SEHNR and FQNEAQ (reference sequence). The CDR3 totals 13 residues. The V gene lost 2 bases and the J gene lost 4 bases, with 7 bases spanning the gap. The CDR3 region has the DNA TGTGCCAGCAGCTTACCTGGGGCAGATACGCAGTATTTT. Amino acids: CASSLPGADTQYF. Looking up the rest from reference TRBV7-9 and TRBJ2-3 gives the full variable domain: DTGVSQNPRHKITKRGQNVTFRCDPISEHNRLYWYRQTLGQGPEFLTYFQNEAQLEKSRLLSDRFSAERPKGSFSTLEIQRTEQGDSAMYLCASSLPGADTQYFGPGTRLTVL.